One and the same sample provided the 28 T cell receptor beta chains below, sequenced in a study of blood T cell repertoires in COVID-19. TCRdb's copy holds only in-frame clones and misses some; the assay was immunoSEQ multiplex PCR. The repertoire holds about 190,000 clones, with approximately 88% as singletons. The specimen sequenced was PBMCs or T cells enriched from blood (not recorded which). The receptors shown here come from a woman aged 30 to 39 who had recovered from COVID-19.

The chain couples TRBV19 to TRBJ1-2, with 9 nucleotides matching TRBD1. Germline V gene data show CDR1 as LNHDA and CDR2 as SQIVND (reference sequence). The CDR3 is made up of 16 amino acids. J lost 4 bases, V lost 6 bases, and 12 bases had no gene match. As DNA, the CDR3 is TGTGCCAGTAGCTCAACCGGGACAGGGATCCTCTATGGCTACACCTTC. As protein: CASSSTGTGILYGYTF.

The chain combines TRBV10-3 with TRBJ2-3, with TRBD2 matching 14 bases. Germline trimming cut 6 bases from V and 6 bases from J; bases unmatched to any gene: 5. The CDR3 extends over 15 amino acids. CDR1 ENHRY and CDR2 SYGVKD come from the germline V gene. In DNA, the CDR3 is TGTGCCATCAGGTTGGGACTAGCGGGGGCCGATACGCAGTATTTT. Amino acids: CAIRLGLAGADTQYF.

The chain carries TRBV30 and TRBJ1-1; 7 bases agree with TRBD1. With V trimmed by 0 bases and J by 4 bases, 8 bases remained unmatched. Per germline, CDR1 GTSNPN and CDR2 SVGIG (reference sequence). The CDR3 has 15 residues. The chain's CDR3 is CAWSVQGRGGTEAFF. Here the CDR3 DNA reads TGTGCCTGGAGTGTACAGGGGCGAGGGGGCACTGAAGCTTTCTTT.

The chain links TRBV3-1 (or the pseudogene TRBV3-2) to TRBJ2-1, with a possible D match to TRBD2 (5 bases). CDR1 is LGHDT, CDR2 YNNKEL, per germline (reference sequence). The V gene lost 1 base and the J gene lost 6 bases, with 7 bases spanning the gap. The CDR3 consists of 13 residues. In DNA, the CDR3 is TGTGCCAGCAGCCAAGTTGGACTCAATGAGCAGTTCTTC. This translates into CASSQVGLNEQFF.

V is TRBV7-2 and J is TRBJ1-1; D call uncertain. CDR3 length equals 12 residues. The germline gives CDR1 SGHTA, CDR2 FQGNSA. Deletions cut 5 bases from V and 8 bases from J, with 12 bases between. CDR3 in amino acids: CASSNSGTEAFF. The CDR3 DNA sequence: TGTGCCAGCAGCAATTCAGGAACCGAAGCTTTCTTT.

The chain joins TRBV5-1 to TRBJ1-2, with a possible D match to TRBD1 (5 bases). The V gene's germline CDR1 is SGHRS and CDR2 YFSETQ. The CDR3 runs 12 residues. V lost 2 bases, J lost 6 bases, and 8 bases lay in between. CDR3 loop: CASSFVGDGYTF. The CDR3 coding sequence is TGCGCCAGCAGCTTCGTAGGGGATGGCTACACCTTC.

The chain uses TRBV12-3 or TRBV12-4 and TRBJ2-7, with a possible D match to TRBD1 (6 bases). This CDR3 spans 13 amino acids. V lost 4 bases and J lost 2, with 9 bases in between. The DNA for the CDR3 is TGTGCCAGCAGTTGGACAGAAACCTACGAGCAGTACTTC. This encodes CASSWTETYEQYF.

The genes are TRBV9 and TRBJ1-5; D remains unclear. The CDR3 contains 15 residues. V was pared by 3 bases and J by 1 base, with 11 bases between. Per germline, CDR1 SGDLS and CDR2 YYNGEE. The CDR3 bases are TGTGCCAGCAGCGCCTGGGAGGGAAGCAATCAGCCCCAGCATTTT. Encoded protein: CASSAWEGSNQPQHF.

The V call is TRBV15, the J call TRBJ1-2; the D is unclear. This CDR3 is 17 amino acids long. The V and J ends lost 2 bases and 1 base respectively, with 17 bases between them. The germline V gene encodes CDR1 LNHNV and CDR2 YYDKDF (reference sequence). CDR3 bases: TGTGCCACCAGCAGACCCCAATCCGGGAACAGTAACTATGGCTACACCTTC. It specifies CATSRPQSGNSNYGYTF.

The genes are TRBV5-1 and TRBJ1-4; no clear D. Deletions cut 1 base from V and 8 bases from J, with 12 bases between. In germline, CDR1 is SGHRS, CDR2 YFSETQ. The CDR3 contains 14 residues. DNA for the CDR3: TGCGCCAGCAGCTTGTACGGGGTAGGGGAAAAACTGTTTTTT. This translates into CASSLYGVGEKLFF.

The rearrangement uses TRBV11-3 and TRBJ2-3, with D perhaps matching TRBD1 (5 bases). V shed 7 bases and J shed 2 bases, with 7 bases lying between them. The germline gives CDR1 SGHNT, CDR2 YENEEA. The CDR3 extends over 12 amino acids. CDR3 protein: CASKGSTDTQYF. CDR3 nucleotides: TGTGCCAGCAAGGGGTCCACAGATACGCAGTATTTT.

CDR3 protein: CATSGHPLIHNEQFF. The DNA of the CDR3 is TGTGCCACCAGTGGCCACCCACTAATCCACAATGAGCAGTTCTTC. V and J are TRBV24-1 and TRBJ2-1; D gene uncertain. Germline assignment: CDR1 KGHDR and CDR2 SFDVKD. The CDR3 totals 15 residues. Trimming removed 5 bases at V and 5 bases at J, with 15 bases between.

V gene TRBV7-3 combines with J gene TRBJ2-2, with 7 bases identical to TRBD2. V was clipped by 4 bases and J by 2 bases; unmatched bases: 4. The CDR3 totals 15 residues. The germline V gene has CDR1 SGHTA and CDR2 FQGTGA. CDR3 region: CASSSGLTNTGELFF. DNA for the CDR3: TGTGCCAGCAGCTCGGGACTAACAAACACCGGGGAGCTGTTTTTT.

J is TRBJ2-7 and V is TRBV29-1, with TRBD1 identical over 9 bases. V dropped 7 bases and J dropped 8; count of bases not matched to a gene: 9. Germline V lookup: CDR1 SQVTM, CDR2 ANQGSEA. The CDR3 is 12 amino acids. This chain's CDR3 is CSASGQGVKQYF. In DNA, the CDR3 is TGCAGCGCTTCGGGACAGGGAGTAAAGCAGTACTTC.

This chain uses TRBV5-1 with TRBJ1-1, with a tentative D call TRBD1 (5 bases). The CDR3 runs 14 residues. With 4 bases removed from V and 1 base from J, the gap between germline ends came to 11 bases. Per the germline V gene, CDR1 is SGHRS and CDR2 is YFSETQ. The CDR3, as DNA: TGCGCCAGCAGCCTTGGGACTAAGAACACTGAAGCTTTCTTT. It yields the protein CASSLGTKNTEAFF.

In DNA form, the CDR3 reads TGTGCCAGCAGCAACGTAGCGACTCGCAGCCACAATGAGCAGTTCTTC. It codes for CASSNVATRSHNEQFF. This sequence joins TRBV21-1 and TRBJ2-1; TRBD2 was called by the table and not checked on the DNA. TRBV21-1 is an annotated pseudogene. The length of the CDR3 is 16 residues.

This clone turned up a few times. The V and J genes are TRBV7-8 and TRBJ1-5; TRBD1 might be the D (6 bases). The germline CDR1 and CDR2 sequences are SGHVS and FQNEAQ. CDR3 size: 16 residues. Between the trimmed V and J ends, which lost 0 bases and 5 bases, there was a span of 14 bases. CDR3 nucleotides: TGTGCCAGCAGCTTAGCGCTACAGGGAGGGGATCAGCCCCAGCATTTT. Translated, it gives CASSLALQGGDQPQHF. Full variable domain (remainder filled in from reference TRBV7-8 and TRBJ1-5): GAGVSQSPRYKVAKRGQDVALRCDPISGHVSLFWYQQALGQGPEFLTYFQNEAQLDKSGLPSDRFFAERPEGSVSTLKIQRTQQEDSAVYLCASSLALQGGDQPQHFGDGTRLSIL.

The chain couples TRBV2 to TRBJ2-1; 9 bases are shared with TRBD1. The germline V gene has CDR1 SNHLY and CDR2 FYNNEI. With V trimmed by 6 bases and J by 0 bases, 9 bases remained unmatched. The CDR3 is 17 residues long. CDR3 loop: CASSPGTGTSSYNEQFF. The CDR3 nucleotides read TGTGCCAGCAGCCCCGGGACAGGGACGAGCTCCTACAATGAGCAGTTCTTC.

This clone was counted a few times. The rearrangement joins TRBV9 to TRBJ1-1, with 7 bases fitting TRBD1. Germline V gene data show CDR1 as SGDLS and CDR2 as YYNGEE. The CDR3 length is 13 residues. The junction had 5 bases not matched to a gene; V was cut back by 4 bases and J by 5 bases. For the CDR3, the DNA is TGTGCCAGCAGCCTACCAGGGGGAACTGAAGCTTTCTTT. Translating gives CASSLPGGTEAFF.

V and J are TRBV6-5 and TRBJ2-7, with TRBD1 as a possible D gene (6 bases). V dropped 5 bases and J dropped 0 bases, with 11 bases sitting between them. The CDR3 is 14 amino acids. The germline V gene encodes CDR1 MNHEY and CDR2 SVGAGI. As DNA, the CDR3 is TGTGCCAGCAGTATTCAGGGGAACTCCTACGAGCAGTACTTC. This translates into CASSIQGNSYEQYF.

The CDR3 DNA reads as TGTGCCAGCAGTGAAGGGGACAGCTCCTACGAGCAGTACTTC. It codes for CASSEGDSSYEQYF. The rearrangement joins TRBV6-1 to TRBJ2-7; 7 bases are a match to TRBD1. With V trimmed by 1 base and J by 0 bases, 0 bases remained unmatched. CDR3 length equals 14 residues. Germline V gene lookup returns CDR1 MNHNS and CDR2 SASEGT.

The chain links TRBV27 to TRBJ1-4; 11 bases align to TRBD1. Trimming removed 5 bases from V and 2 bases from J; junction bases left unmatched: 7. The CDR3 sequence is 17 residues long. Germline CDR1 and CDR2: MNHEY and SMNVEV (reference sequence). This CDR3 reads CASSNTRTGGTNEKLFF. The CDR3 nucleotides read TGTGCCAGCAGTAATACACGGACAGGGGGCACTAATGAAAAACTGTTTTTT.

This chain links TRBV7-3 with TRBJ2-7, with TRBD1 matching 8 bases. The CDR3 loop spans 15 amino acids. V shed 0 bases, J shed 7 bases, and the junction held 8 bases outside the gene matches. Germline assignment: CDR1 SGHTA and CDR2 FQGTGA. The CDR3 loop is CASSLTGQAASEQYF. The DNA of the CDR3 is TGTGCCAGCAGCTTAACGGGACAGGCTGCGAGTGAGCAGTACTTC.

The gene calls are TRBV5-1 and TRBJ1-1; D ambiguous. Germline V gene lookup returns CDR1 SGHRS and CDR2 YFSETQ. Trimming left V 0 bases short and J 4 bases short, with 19 bases between. The CDR3 consists of 17 residues. DNA for the CDR3: TGCGCCAGCAGCTTGGGCAGGTCTTTGTTTGGGTTCACTGAAGCTTTCTTT. Amino acid sequence: CASSLGRSLFGFTEAFF.

The chain joins TRBV5-1 to TRBJ1-2; D gene ambiguous. With 0 bases removed from V and 5 bases from J, the gap between germline ends came to 11 bases. Germline loops: CDR1 SGHRS, CDR2 YFSETQ. The CDR3 consists of 14 residues. The CDR3 coding sequence is TGCGCCAGCAGCTTGGACACCCTTTATTATGGCTACACCTTC. It codes for CASSLDTLYYGYTF.

The CDR3 DNA follows: TGCAGCGTTGAAGATCCGTGGGGGGAAGGGAAGACAGATACGCAGTATTTT. This gives the protein CSVEDPWGEGKTDTQYF. This chain joins TRBV29-1 and TRBJ2-3, with D perhaps matching TRBD2 (6 bases). CDR1 SQVTM and CDR2 ANQGSEA come from the germline V gene. The CDR3 extends over 17 amino acids. V was clipped by 0 bases and J by 3 bases, with 19 bases between them.

The rearrangement joins TRBV7-3 to TRBJ2-1, with D maybe TRBD1 (6 bases). Trimming removed 6 bases from V and 5 bases from J, with 20 bases in between. The CDR3 has 16 residues. CDR1 is SGHTA, CDR2 FQGTGA, per germline. In DNA, the CDR3 is TGTGCCAGCAGTTTCTCCCTTGGGACACCAAACAATGAGCAGTTCTTC. Protein product: CASSFSLGTPNNEQFF.

The chain is built from TRBV12-3 or TRBV12-4 and TRBJ1-1; D uncertain. The V and J ends lost 3 bases and 1 base respectively, with 6 bases between them. The length of the CDR3 is 13 residues. The CDR3 protein is CASSFGENTEAFF. The CDR3 DNA sequence: TGTGCCAGCAGTTTCGGGGAGAACACTGAAGCTTTCTTT.